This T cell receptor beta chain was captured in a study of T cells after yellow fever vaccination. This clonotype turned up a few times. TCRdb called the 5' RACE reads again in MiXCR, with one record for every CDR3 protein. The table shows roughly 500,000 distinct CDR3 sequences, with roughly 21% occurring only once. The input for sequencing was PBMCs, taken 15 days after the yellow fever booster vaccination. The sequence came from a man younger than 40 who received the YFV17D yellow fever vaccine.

The CDR3 coding sequence is TGTGCCATCAGTGACGCAAAGAGCTCCTACGAGCAGTACTTC. It is translated as CAISDAKSSYEQYF. The genes are TRBV10-3 and TRBJ2-7; D ambiguous. CDR1 ENHRY and CDR2 SYGVKD come from the germline V gene. The CDR3 consists of 14 residues. V lost 3 bases to trimming and J lost 0 bases, with 9 bases between them.